These T cell receptor beta chains were read from a single sample in a study of beta chain features in type 1 diabetes. Clones were sequenced by immunoSEQ multiplex PCR, and TCRdb holds only the in-frame ones, with some missing. The data hold roughly 380,000 clones, with about 20% observed a single time. Sequenced: naive CD4+ T cells from blood. The receptors originated from a woman in her late teens or twenties in good health. The CDR3 runs from the conserved cysteine through the conserved F or W. A D gene is named only where the DNA matches it firmly. Part of the rows lack a size; the others show once, few, many or a class for expanded clones.

TRBV30,TRBD1,-,TRBJ1-1,CATLQGSMNTEAFF,TGTGCCACTCTACAGGGGTCAATGAACACTGAAGCTTTCTTT
TRBV30,-,few,TRBJ2-3,CAWRFAGITDTQYF,TGTGCCTGGAGGTTCGCGGGGATCACAGATACGCAGTATTTT
TRBV9,-,few,TRBJ2-3,CASSGPDTDTQYF,TGTGCCAGCAGCGGGCCTGACACAGATACGCAGTATTTT
TRBV18,-,-,TRBJ2-3,CASSPNRDTDTQYF,TGTGCCAGCTCACCAAACAGGGACACAGATACGCAGTATTTT
TRBV5-4,-,-,TRBJ1-4,CASSLAGYNEKLFF,TGTGCCAGCAGCTTAGCAGGGTATAATGAAAAACTGTTTTTT
TRBV7-6,-,few,TRBJ2-5,CASSGSTGTQYF,TGTGCCAGCAGCGGGAGTACGGGGACCCAGTACTTC
TRBV9,TRBD1,few,TRBJ1-2,CASSVRDRGDGYTF,TGTGCCAGCAGCGTACGGGACAGGGGAGATGGCTACACCTTC
TRBV30,-,few,TRBJ1-3,CAWSGPGSWIGNTIYF,TGTGCCTGGAGTGGACCCGGGAGTTGGATTGGAAACACCATATATTTT
TRBV5-4,TRBD2,few,TRBJ2-1,CASSPGTSGNHNEQFF,TGTGCCAGCAGCCCGGGGACTAGCGGGAACCACAATGAGCAGTTCTTC
TRBV5-1,-,-,TRBJ2-1,CASSTGQKDNEQFF,TGCGCCAGCAGCACTGGACAGAAAGATAATGAGCAGTTCTTC
TRBV18,TRBD1,few,TRBJ2-7,CASSPGQGDEQYF,TGTGCCAGCTCACCGGGACAGGGTGACGAGCAGTACTTC
TRBV5-1,TRBD1,few,TRBJ1-1,CASSLEGQGYTF,TGCGCCAGCAGCTTGGAAGGACAGGGCTACACCTTT
TRBV5-8,-,-,TRBJ1-6,CASSYYSPLHF,TGTGCCAGCAGCTACTATTCACCCCTCCACTTT
TRBV6-6,TRBD2,-,TRBJ2-7,CASSSRDSGSYEQYF,TGTGCCAGCAGTTCCCGAGATAGCGGGAGCTACGAGCAGTACTTC
TRBV2,-,few,TRBJ1-4,CASRTVTNEKLFF,TGTGCCAGCAGGACAGTAACTAATGAAAAACTGTTTTTT
TRBV20-1,-,few,TRBJ2-5,CSAPVQETQYF,TGCAGTGCTCCGGTCCAAGAGACCCAGTACTTC
TRBV19,-,-,TRBJ2-1,CASSIVGQDYYSYNEQFF,TGTGCCAGTAGTATAGTGGGGCAGGACTATTACTCCTACAATGAGCAGTTCTTC
TRBV30,TRBD1,-,TRBJ2-5,CAWSEGAETQYF,TGTGCCTGGAGTGAGGGGGCCGAGACCCAGTACTTC
TRBV7-2,-,few,TRBJ2-5,CASSVQGHQETQYF,TGTGCCAGCAGCGTTCAGGGCCACCAAGAGACCCAGTACTTC
TRBV2,-,-,TRBJ2-2,CASSYSGSAGELFF,TGTGCCAGCAGTTACTCAGGGTCGGCCGGGGAGCTGTTTTTT
TRBV27,-,-,TRBJ2-5,CANVQGSQETQYF,TGTGCCAACGTCCAGGGATCCCAAGAGACCCAGTACTTC
TRBV4-3,TRBD1,-,TRBJ2-3,CASSGGTGWADTQYF,TGCGCCAGCAGCGGCGGGACAGGTTGGGCAGATACGCAGTATTTT
TRBV30,-,few,TRBJ1-2,CAWSTMGQAGYTF,TGTGCCTGGAGTACCATGGGACAAGCTGGCTACACCTTC
TRBV11-1,-,-,TRBJ2-1,CASSLGRAMADEQFF,TGTGCCAGCAGCTTGGGCAGGGCCATGGCGGATGAGCAGTTCTTC
TRBV7-9,-,few,TRBJ2-7,CASSSDGHYYEQYF,TGTGCCAGCAGCTCGGACGGACATTACTACGAGCAGTACTTC
TRBV14,-,few,TRBJ2-3,CASSQSPAQYF,TGTGCCAGCAGCCAGTCCCCAGCGCAGTATTTT
TRBV2,-,once,TRBJ1-2,CASSHSYGYTF,TGTGCCAGCAGTCACTCCTATGGCTACACCTTC
TRBV18,TRBD1,-,TRBJ2-3,CASSPGQGVDTQYF,TGTGCCAGCTCACCGGGACAGGGGGTAGATACGCAGTATTTT
TRBV4-2,-,-,TRBJ2-1,CASSQGWPLGNEQFF,TGTGCCAGCAGCCAAGGGTGGCCCCTTGGTAATGAGCAGTTCTTC
TRBV7-2,-,once,TRBJ2-7,CASSLNRRGEQYF,TGTGCCAGCAGCTTGAACAGAAGGGGGGAGCAGTACTTC
TRBV25-1,-,few,TRBJ2-3,CASDGWAGEDTQYF,TGTGCCAGTGATGGGTGGGCAGGGGAAGATACGCAGTATTTT
TRBV7-8,-,few,TRBJ1-2,CASSLGGQGYGYTF,TGTGCCAGCAGCTTAGGAGGCCAGGGGTATGGCTACACCTTC
TRBV29-1,TRBD1,-,TRBJ2-5,CSVWDRGRTETQYF,TGCAGCGTTTGGGACAGGGGGCGCACGGAGACCCAGTACTTC
TRBV14,TRBD1,few,TRBJ2-3,CASSQGWTGTDTQYF,TGTGCCAGCAGCCAAGGGTGGACAGGTACAGATACGCAGTATTTT
TRBV27,TRBD1,-,TRBJ2-5,CASRTDRGQETQYF,TGTGCCAGCAGAACTGACAGGGGGCAAGAGACCCAGTACTTC
TRBV23-1,-,-,TRBJ1-2,CASSQSCASNYGYTF,TGCGCCAGCAGTCAATCGTGCGCTTCTAACTATGGCTACACCTTC
TRBV6-5,-,-,TRBJ2-7,CASTARGEQYF,TGTGCCAGCACTGCTAGAGGGGAGCAGTACTTC
TRBV7-2,TRBD1,-,TRBJ1-1,CASSLVLDRASFF,TGTGCCAGCAGCTTAGTTCTGGACAGGGCATCTTTCTTT
TRBV2,-,-,TRBJ1-2,CASSDDSGNGYTF,TGTGCCAGCAGTGATGATTCAGGGAACGGCTACACCTTC
TRBV5-5,TRBD1,-,TRBJ2-1,CASSRQGNLDNEQFF,TGTGCCAGCAGCCGACAGGGGAATCTTGACAATGAGCAGTTCTTC
TRBV2,-,few,TRBJ1-2,CASSEGQHGYTF,TGTGCCAGCAGTGAAGGACAGCATGGCTACACCTTC
TRBV6-5,TRBD1,-,TRBJ1-6,CASSYEGTGNNSPLHF,TGTGCCAGCAGTTACGAGGGGACAGGGAACAATTCACCCCTCCACTTT
TRBV25-1,-,-,TRBJ1-5,CASSPPMGGQPQHF,TGTGCCAGCAGTCCGCCTATGGGGGGGCAGCCCCAGCATTTT
TRBV10-3,TRBD1,few,TRBJ1-5,CAISEETGQPQHF,TGTGCCATCAGTGAAGAGACAGGGCAGCCCCAGCATTTT
TRBV27,-,-,TRBJ2-7,CASRLASSYEQYF,TGTGCCAGCAGGCTAGCTAGCTCCTACGAGCAGTACTTC
TRBV18,-,few,TRBJ2-7,CASSLETGSYEQYF,TGTGCCAGCTCCCTTGAGACGGGCTCCTACGAGCAGTACTTC
TRBV29-1,TRBD1,few,TRBJ1-2,CSVSGTGSYGYTF,TGCAGCGTTTCCGGGACAGGGAGCTATGGCTACACCTTC
TRBV18,TRBD2,-,TRBJ2-5,CASSPQPSGTIETQYF,TGTGCCAGCTCACCACAGCCTAGCGGGACGATAGAGACCCAGTACTTC
TRBV4-1,TRBD2,-,TRBJ2-1,CASSPGLAGLNEQFF,TGCGCCAGCAGCCCCGGGCTAGCGGGTCTCAATGAGCAGTTCTTC
TRBV2,-,few,TRBJ1-2,CAVTQRTGWDGYTF,TGTGCCGTCACCCAGCGGACCGGGTGGGATGGCTACACCTTC
TRBV9,-,few,TRBJ2-5,CASSQGETQYF,TGTGCCAGCAGCCAGGGAGAGACCCAGTACTTC
TRBV4-1,-,-,TRBJ1-4,CASSQDPLEKLFF,TGCGCCAGCAGCCAAGATCCCCTCGAAAAACTGTTTTTT
TRBV5-4,TRBD1,few,TRBJ1-1,CASSVTGPGTEAFF,TGTGCCAGCAGCGTGACAGGGCCTGGGACTGAAGCTTTCTTT